This T cell receptor (beta chain) was sequenced in a study of human T cells and chemical hapten exposure (dated by TCRdb to about 2021). Regarding the study in general: For sensitization, 2% DPC in acetone was applied to a 2 cm by 2 cm area of upper inner arm skin. Patients additionally received weekly therapeutic DPC doses to the scalp throughout the roughly 25-week study period. Patch testing was performed on the upper back with Finn chambers containing 0.01% DPC, and the patch tests were scored after 6 days according to International Contact Dermatitis Research Group standards. The patient cohort, mostly female, included alopecia areata with under or over 50% scalp involvement, alopecia totalis and alopecia universalis. Libraries were pooled for sequencing, and variation in per-sample TCR yields was attributed mainly to small differences in library volumes within the pool. This study followed changes in the peripheral blood TCR repertoire in vivo during primary and secondary sensitization of alopecia patients to the hapten diphenylcyclopropenone (DPC). Blood samples were taken from patients before sensitization (week 0) and at 2, 6 and about 24 weeks after DPC sensitization. For TCR sequencing, blood came from 25 to 35 alopecia patients at anywhere from one to four time points (pre-sensitization, 2, 6 and 24 weeks). The study at large found these results: DPC sensitization did not change how many TCRs were above 1 in 1000 frequency, and no evidence was found of alterations in global repertoire structure. Expanded TCRs formed significantly more large CDR3 similarity clusters than pre-sensitization or healthy control sets, consistent with antigen-driven responses. Because all patients had alopecia, a presumed autoimmune disease, the immune response of the patients might differ from that of healthy individuals. Repeated subsampling changed both the strength of the expansion versus patch-test correlation and the threshold at which the correlation became significant. The number of PT1 expanded TCRs positively correlated with patch test score, significant at thresholds 8, 16 and 32 but not 4.

Trimming at the junction amounts to 0 bases on V and 0 bases on J, and the germline ends lie 9 bases apart. The CDR3 spans 16 residues, from the cysteine through the phenylalanine. Only the CDR3 portion is preserved as DNA: 48 bases, with reading frame beginning at the first base. Read against the paper, the sample's time point label means: pre-sensitization, week 0. Per the publication, the treatment or condition label means: therapeutic diphenylcyclopropenone sensitization with weekly scalp DPC. At every patch-test visit, the blood draw took place before the patch test was put on. Patients were eligible if aged 18 to 70, diagnosed with alopecia and judged suitable for DPC therapy, and pregnant patients were excluded. Unfractionated whole blood was collected in Tempus Blood RNA tubes, and total RNA was extracted from that blood. Libraries were prepared through RACE. The sequencer listed for this sample is NextSeq 500. During library preparation, unique molecular identifiers were attached to individual cDNA molecules so that TCRs could be counted quantitatively and reproducibly. From each blood RNA sample, both TCR alpha and TCR beta chains were sequenced. In the source study's methods: Samples had a median of around 92,000 TCRs, with a range from about 23,224 to 690,600. The Decombinator software suite was used to annotate the V, J and CDR3 of the TCR reads. To make PS versus PT1 abundance plots, every sample was subsampled to the same number of TCRs (28,000). Expanded TCRs were defined as absent before sensitization and observed at least eight times at the 2-week time point. The public reads were quality trimmed at Q25 with fastp and then assembled into clones with MiXCR by TCRdb, keeping productive beta chains. One record per CDR3 amino acid sequence lists the most common genes and DNA. These V and J calls originate from TCRdb's pipeline instead of the authors' own analysis. The sample table records over 300,000 distinct CDR3 sequences; less than 6.5% of these occur just once. 2% to 3% of the sample lies in the top ten.

With respect to this clonotype: Its antigen is not yet known. Per-base qualities were not stored, and no clone one base away is much larger.

Recombination joined TRBV12-3 or TRBV12-4 with TRBJ1-3; the D gene is possibly TRBD1, with 5 bases matching. This clonotype originated in a woman in her 50s with alopecia areata. Some clones in this sample may be carry-over from other donors' samples. Sequencing used whole blood, obtained in connection with sensitization to the hapten diphenylcyclopropenone (DPC). The nucleotide sequence is given as TGTGCCAGCAGTTTAGCGGGGCACCTCTCTGGAAACACCATATATTTT. This encodes CASSLAGHLSGNTIYF.